This T cell receptor (beta chain) is from a study of response to subunit inactivated influenza vaccine. This clonotype was counted between two and nine times. V was trimmed by 4 bases and J by 2 bases, leaving 10 bases between them. Germline CDR1 reads ENHRY; CDR2 reads SYGVKD. The CDR3 has 14 residues. Using its own MiXCR run on the RT-PCR reads, TCRdb lists one record per CDR3 protein. The top ten hold 2.5% to 3% of the sample, which has just under 550,000 distinct CDR3 sequences, 20% to 25% seen once. A further study also used this sample, focusing on T cells expressing NK-cell markers. That report notes: Scientists made TCR beta cDNA using 5'RACE template switching with UMIs.

Specimen: CD4+ T cells sorted from PBMCs, collected 12 days after vaccination. The clonotype comes from a man aged 50 to 60 who received an inactivated influenza vaccine. The chain couples TRBV10-3 to TRBJ2-3, with TRBD2 as a possible D gene (6 bases). CDR3 DNA: TGTGCCATCAGTGTGGGGGAGGCCACAGATACGCAGTATTTT. Translated, it gives CAISVGEATDTQYF.